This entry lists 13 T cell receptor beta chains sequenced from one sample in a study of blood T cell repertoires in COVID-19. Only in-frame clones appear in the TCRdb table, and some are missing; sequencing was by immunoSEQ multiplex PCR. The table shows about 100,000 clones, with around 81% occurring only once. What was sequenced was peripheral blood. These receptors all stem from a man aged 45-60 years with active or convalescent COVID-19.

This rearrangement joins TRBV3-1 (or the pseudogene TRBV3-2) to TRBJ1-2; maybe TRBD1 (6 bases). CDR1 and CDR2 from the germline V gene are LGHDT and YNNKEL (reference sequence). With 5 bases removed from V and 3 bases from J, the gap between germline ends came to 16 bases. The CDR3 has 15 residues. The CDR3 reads CASSLERGAYYGYTF. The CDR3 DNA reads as TGTGCCAGCAGCTTAGAACGGGGGGCCTACTATGGCTACACCTTC.

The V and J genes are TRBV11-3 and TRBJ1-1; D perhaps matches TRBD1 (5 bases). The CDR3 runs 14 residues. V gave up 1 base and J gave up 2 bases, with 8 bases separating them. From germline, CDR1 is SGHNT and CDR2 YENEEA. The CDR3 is CASSLGQRNTEAFF. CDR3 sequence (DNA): TGTGCCAGCAGCTTAGGACAGAGAAACACTGAAGCTTTCTTT.

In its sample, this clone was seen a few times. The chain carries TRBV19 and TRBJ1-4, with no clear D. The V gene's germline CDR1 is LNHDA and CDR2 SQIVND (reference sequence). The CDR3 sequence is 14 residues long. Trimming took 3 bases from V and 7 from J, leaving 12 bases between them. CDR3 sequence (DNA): TGTGCCAGTAGTATGGGAGTAAAAGGTGAAAAACTGTTTTTT. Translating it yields CASSMGVKGEKLFF.

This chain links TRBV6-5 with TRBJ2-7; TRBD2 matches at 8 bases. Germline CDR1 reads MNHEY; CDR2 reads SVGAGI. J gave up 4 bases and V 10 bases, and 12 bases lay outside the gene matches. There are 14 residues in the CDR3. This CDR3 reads CATEGGRISYEQYF. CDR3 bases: TGTGCCACTGAAGGCGGGAGGATCTCTTACGAGCAGTACTTC.

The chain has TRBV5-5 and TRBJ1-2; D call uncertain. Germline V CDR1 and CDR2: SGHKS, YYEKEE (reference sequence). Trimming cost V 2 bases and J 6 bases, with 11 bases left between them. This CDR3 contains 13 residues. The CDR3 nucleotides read TGTGCCAGCAGCTTCCTGGGCGGGAATGGCTACACCTTC. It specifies CASSFLGGNGYTF.

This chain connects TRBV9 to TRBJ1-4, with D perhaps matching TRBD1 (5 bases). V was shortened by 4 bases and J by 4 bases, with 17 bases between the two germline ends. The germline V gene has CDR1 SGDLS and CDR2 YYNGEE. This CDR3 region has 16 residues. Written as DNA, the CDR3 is TGTGCCAGCAGCACCCACAGTGCCGGGGGTAATGAAAAACTGTTTTTT. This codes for CASSTHSAGGNEKLFF.

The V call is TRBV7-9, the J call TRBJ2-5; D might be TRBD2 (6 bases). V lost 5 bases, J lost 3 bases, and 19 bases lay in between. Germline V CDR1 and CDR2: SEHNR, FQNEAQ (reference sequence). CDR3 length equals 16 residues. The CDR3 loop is CASSRGRFGSEETQYF. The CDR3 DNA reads TGTGCCAGCAGCCGAGGGAGATTCGGGAGTGAAGAGACCCAGTACTTC.

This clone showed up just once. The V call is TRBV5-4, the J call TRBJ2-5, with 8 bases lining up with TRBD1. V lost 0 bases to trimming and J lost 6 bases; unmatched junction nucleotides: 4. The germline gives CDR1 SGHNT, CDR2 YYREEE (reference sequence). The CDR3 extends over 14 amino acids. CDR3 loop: CASSLAGGAKTQYF. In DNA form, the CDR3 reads TGTGCCAGCAGCTTGGCAGGGGGCGCGAAGACCCAGTACTTC.

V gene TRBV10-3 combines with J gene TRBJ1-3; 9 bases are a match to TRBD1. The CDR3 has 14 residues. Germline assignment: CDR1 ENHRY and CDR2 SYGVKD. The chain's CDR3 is CATGGFVSGNTIYF. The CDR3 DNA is TGTGCAACAGGGGGCTTCGTCTCTGGAAACACCATATATTTT.

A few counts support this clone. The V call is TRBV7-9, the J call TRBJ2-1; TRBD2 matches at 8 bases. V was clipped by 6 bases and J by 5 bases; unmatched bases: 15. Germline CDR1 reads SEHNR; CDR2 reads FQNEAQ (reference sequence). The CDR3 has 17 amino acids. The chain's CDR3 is CASRGRWAGGLHNEQFF. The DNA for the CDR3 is TGTGCCAGCAGGGGGAGATGGGCGGGAGGTTTACACAATGAGCAGTTCTTC.

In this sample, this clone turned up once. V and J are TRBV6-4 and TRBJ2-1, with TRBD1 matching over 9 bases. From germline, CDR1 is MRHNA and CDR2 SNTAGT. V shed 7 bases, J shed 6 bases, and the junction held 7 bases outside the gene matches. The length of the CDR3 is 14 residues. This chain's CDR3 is CASTEGTGRNEQFF. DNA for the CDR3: TGTGCCAGCACCGAGGGGACAGGGCGCAATGAGCAGTTCTTC.

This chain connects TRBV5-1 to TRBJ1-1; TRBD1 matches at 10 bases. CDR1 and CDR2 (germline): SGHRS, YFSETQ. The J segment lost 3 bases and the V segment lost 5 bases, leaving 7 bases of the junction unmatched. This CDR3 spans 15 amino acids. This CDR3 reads CASRRGDRGDTEAFF. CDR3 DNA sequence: TGCGCCAGCAGAAGAGGGGACAGGGGTGACACTGAAGCTTTCTTT.

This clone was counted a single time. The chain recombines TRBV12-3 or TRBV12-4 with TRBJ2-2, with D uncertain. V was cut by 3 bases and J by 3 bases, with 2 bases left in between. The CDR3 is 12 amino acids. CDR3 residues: CASSFYTGELFF. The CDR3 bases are TGTGCCAGCAGTTTCTACACCGGGGAGCTGTTTTTT.